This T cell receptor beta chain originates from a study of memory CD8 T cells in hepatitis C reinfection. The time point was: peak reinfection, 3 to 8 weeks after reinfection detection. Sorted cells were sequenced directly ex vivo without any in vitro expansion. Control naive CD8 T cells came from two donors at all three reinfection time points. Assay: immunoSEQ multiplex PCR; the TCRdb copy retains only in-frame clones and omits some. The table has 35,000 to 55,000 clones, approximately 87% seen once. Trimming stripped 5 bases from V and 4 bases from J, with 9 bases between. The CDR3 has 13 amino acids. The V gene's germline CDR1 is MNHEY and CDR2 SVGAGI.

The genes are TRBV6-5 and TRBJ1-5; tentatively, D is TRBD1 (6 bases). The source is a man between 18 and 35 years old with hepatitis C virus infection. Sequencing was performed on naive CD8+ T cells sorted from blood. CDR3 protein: CASSVTGNQPQHF. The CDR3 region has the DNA TGTGCCAGCAGTGTCACAGGGAATCAGCCCCAGCATTTT.